This T cell receptor beta chain was sequenced during a study of CD8 T cells in ankylosing spondylitis. Study observations and caveats: Characteristic of ankylosing spondylitis blood, it appeared, was a TCR beta motif comprising several highly homologous variants. The authors found the disease-linked clones to be CD8+ and relatively rare in peripheral blood. Clones tied to disease were said to be significantly enriched in matched ankylosing spondylitis synovial fluid.

Germline V CDR1 and CDR2: SGHRS, YFSETQ. The CDR3 is made up of 14 amino acids. The V gene lost 2 bases and the J gene lost 2 bases, with 10 bases spanning the gap. In the case of this clonotype: Its antigen is unidentified.

TCRdb reprocessed the 5' RACE reads with MiXCR, giving one entry per CDR3 protein. The sample has about 450,000 distinct CDR3 sequences, more than 25% seen once. V and J are TRBV5-1 and TRBJ2-5, with D tentatively TRBD1 (6 bases). The specimen was blood, either unsorted or a sorted T cell fraction (not recorded which). The receptor's source is a male donor with ankylosing spondylitis. The CDR3 reads CASSFQGHQETQYF. DNA for the CDR3: TGCGCCAGCAGCTTCCAGGGGCATCAAGAGACCCAGTACTTC.